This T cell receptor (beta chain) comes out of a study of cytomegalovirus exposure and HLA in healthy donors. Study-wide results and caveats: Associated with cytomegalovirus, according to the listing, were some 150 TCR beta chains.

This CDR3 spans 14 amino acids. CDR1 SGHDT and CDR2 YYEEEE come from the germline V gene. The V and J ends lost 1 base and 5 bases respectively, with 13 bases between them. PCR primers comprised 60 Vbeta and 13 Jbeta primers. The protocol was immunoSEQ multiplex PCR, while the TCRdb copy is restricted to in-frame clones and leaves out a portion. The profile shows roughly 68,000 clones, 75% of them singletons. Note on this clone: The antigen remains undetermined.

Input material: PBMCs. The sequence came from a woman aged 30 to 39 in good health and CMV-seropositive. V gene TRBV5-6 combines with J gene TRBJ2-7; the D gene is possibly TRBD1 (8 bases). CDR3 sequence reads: CASSLRTGRDEQYF. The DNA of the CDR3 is TGTGCCAGCAGCTTGAGGACAGGGAGGGACGAGCAGTACTTC.